The 10 T cell receptor beta chains below come from one sample, sequenced in a study of T cell responses to AZD1222 COVID-19 vaccine. Produced via immunoSEQ multiplex PCR; TCRdb's table is partial and in-frame only. Of 150,000 to 200,000 clones in the sample, around 88% were seen once. The input for sequencing was peripheral blood, taken 28 days after the second AZD1222 dose. These receptors were obtained from an adult who received the AZD1222 COVID-19 vaccine.

The chain carries TRBV27 and TRBJ1-2, with 10 bases lining up with TRBD1. This CDR3 is 16 amino acids long. CDR1 and CDR2 from the germline V gene are MNHEY and SMNVEV (reference sequence). J was trimmed by 8 bases and V by 7 bases; bases with no gene match: 16. CDR3 coding DNA: TGTGCCAGCACCTCCAACTCAGACAGGGGGCGCGGGGGCTACACCTTC. This encodes CASTSNSDRGRGGYTF.

J is TRBJ1-1 and V is TRBV19, with D possibly TRBD1 on 6 matching bases. This CDR3 is built from 16 residues. CDR1 and CDR2 from the germline V gene are LNHDA and SQIVND (reference sequence). V shed 6 bases and J shed 1 base, with 18 bases lying between them. In nucleotides, the CDR3 is TGTGCCAGTAGCTCCGGGACACCAAGCCAGAACACTGAAGCTTTCTTT. Its protein is CASSSGTPSQNTEAFF.

The V call is TRBV24-1, the J call TRBJ2-7, with D uncertain. V was clipped by 3 bases and J by 3 bases, with 17 bases between them. This CDR3 spans 16 amino acids. Per the germline V gene, CDR1 is KGHDR and CDR2 is SFDVKD. The CDR3 bases are TGTGCCACCAGTGATGGGCAAGGATGGCGGAACTACGAGCAGTACTTC. Its translation is CATSDGQGWRNYEQYF.

The genes are TRBV5-1 and TRBJ1-1; possible D gene TRBD1, 5 bases. The CDR3 length is 17 residues. Germline V gene data show CDR1 as SGHRS and CDR2 as YFSETQ. The V gene lost 4 bases and the J gene lost 1 base, with 20 bases spanning the gap. For the CDR3, the DNA is TGCGCCAGCAGCCCGGGAGATTACAGGACATCGAACACTGAAGCTTTCTTT. Its translation is CASSPGDYRTSNTEAFF.

The DNA for the CDR3 is TGTGCCGGGGGGACAGGGGGTTCCTATGGCTACACCTTC. This codes for CAGGTGGSYGYTF. This rearrangement joins TRBV2 to TRBJ1-2; 11 bases line up with TRBD1. The CDR3 spans 13 residues. Germline CDR1 reads SNHLY; CDR2 reads FYNNEI. J lost 4 bases, V lost 11 bases, and 6 bases had no gene match. Based on the CDR3 plus reference TRBV2 and TRBJ1-2, the full variable domain is EPEVTQTPSHQVTQMGQEVILRCVPISNHLYFYWYRQILGQKVEFLVSFYNNEISEKSEIFDDQFSVERPDGSNFTLKIRSTKLEDSAMYFCAGGTGGSYGYTFGSGTRLTVV.

The V call is TRBV28, the J call TRBJ1-5; 7 bases agree with TRBD1. The germline V gene has CDR1 MDHEN and CDR2 SYDVKM. CDR3 length equals 16 residues. V lost 2 bases and J lost 0; bases outside the gene matches: 4. The CDR3 DNA reads TGTGCCAGCAGTTTAACACAGGGGCTTAGCAATCAGCCCCAGCATTTT. Protein: CASSLTQGLSNQPQHF.

J is TRBJ2-6 and V is TRBV9, with 9 nucleotides matching TRBD1. There are 18 residues in the CDR3. V was clipped by 0 bases and J by 0 bases; unmatched bases: 4. Per germline, CDR1 SGDLS and CDR2 YYNGEE. CDR3 amino acids: CASSVVQGASSGANVLTF. The CDR3, as DNA: TGTGCCAGCAGCGTAGTACAGGGGGCGAGCTCTGGGGCCAACGTCCTGACTTTC.

This CDR3 is CAISGTSLSYGYTF. CDR3 DNA sequence: TGTGCCATCAGTGGGACATCGCTTTCTTATGGCTACACCTTC. V gene TRBV10-3 combines with J gene TRBJ1-2, with a possible D match to TRBD1 (5 bases). Trimming took 4 bases from V and 5 from J, leaving 14 bases between them. From germline, CDR1 is ENHRY and CDR2 SYGVKD. CDR3 size: 14 residues.

Only one count was recorded for this clone. The CDR3, as DNA: TGTGCCAGCAGGACTACCAGACAGGGGGAGGAGACCCAGTACTTC. This gives the protein CASRTTRQGEETQYF. The genes are TRBV27 and TRBJ2-5, with 9 bases lining up with TRBD1. Unmatched junction bases numbered 10, after V lost 6 bases and J lost 5 bases. CDR1 is MNHEY, CDR2 SMNVEV, per germline (reference sequence). The CDR3 covers 15 residues.

This chain joins TRBV9 and TRBJ1-5; no firm D call. This CDR3 has 16 residues. Per the germline V gene, CDR1 is SGDLS and CDR2 is YYNGEE. V lost 3 bases and J lost 7, with 20 bases in between. The CDR3 is CASSASPDGGQQPQHF. CDR3 sequence (DNA): TGTGCCAGCAGCGCCTCCCCGGACGGAGGGCAGCAGCCCCAGCATTTT.